This entry describes one T cell receptor beta chain. The data were taken from a study of T cell changes during pregnancy in multiple sclerosis. This table comes from immunoSEQ multiplex PCR, and its TCRdb copy is limited to in-frame clones, with some not included. The sample lists roughly 67,000 clones, approximately 91% occurring once. V gave up 1 base and J gave up 14 bases, with 14 bases separating them. The CDR3 runs 13 residues. Germline V lookup: CDR1 SGHVS, CDR2 FNYEAQ. The origin of this receptor is a female donor with multiple sclerosis, enrolled in a pregnancy study. The source was peripheral blood, collected in the second trimester of pregnancy. The J gene is TRBJ1-4, the V gene TRBV7-6, with D perhaps matching TRBD1 (5 bases). CDR3 protein: CASSLGPAGRLFF. The CDR3 DNA reads TGTGCCAGCAGCTTAGGGCCCGCAGGGCGGCTGTTTTTT.